This T cell receptor beta chain was sequenced during a study of control samples from healthy donors and cancer patients. In germline, CDR1 is MNHEY, CDR2 SVGAGI. The CDR3 extends over 15 amino acids. Deletions cut 10 bases from V and 0 bases from J, with 17 bases between. Method: immunoSEQ multiplex PCR; TCRdb's copy keeps in-frame clones and lacks some. The data hold over 100,000 clones, with around 88% observed a single time. The TCR sequence derives from a woman between 45 and 65 years old in good health. Specimen: blood. The chain combines TRBV6-5 with TRBJ2-3; D ambiguous. CDR3 amino acids: CATAERPPSTDTQYF. DNA of the CDR3: TGTGCCACCGCTGAGAGGCCCCCTAGCACAGATACGCAGTATTTT.